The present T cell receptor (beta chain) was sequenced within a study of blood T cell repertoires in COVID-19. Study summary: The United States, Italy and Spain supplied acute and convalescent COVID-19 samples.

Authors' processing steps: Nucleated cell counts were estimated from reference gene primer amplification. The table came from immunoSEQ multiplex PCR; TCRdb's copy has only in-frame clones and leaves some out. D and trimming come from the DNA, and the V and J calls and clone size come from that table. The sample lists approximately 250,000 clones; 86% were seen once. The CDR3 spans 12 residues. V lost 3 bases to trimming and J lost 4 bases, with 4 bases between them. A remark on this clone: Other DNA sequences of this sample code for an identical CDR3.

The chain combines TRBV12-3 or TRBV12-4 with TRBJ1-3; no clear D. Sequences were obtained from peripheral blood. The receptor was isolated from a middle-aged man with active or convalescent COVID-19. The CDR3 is CASSFSGNTIYF. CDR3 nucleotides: TGTGCCAGCAGTTTCTCCGGAAACACCATATATTTT.